This entry concerns a single TCR beta chain. Some clones are missing from TCRdb's copy, which holds only in-frame ones; the method was immunoSEQ multiplex PCR. The table lists 100,000 to 150,000 clones, more than 85% of them singletons. These data are taken from a study of blood T cell repertoires in COVID-19. Trimming removed 4 bases at V and 0 bases at J, with 13 bases between. The CDR3 covers 15 residues. The germline V gene encodes CDR1 SGHRS and CDR2 YFSETQ. The sequenced sample was peripheral blood. This chain connects TRBV5-1 to TRBJ2-5, with D tentatively TRBD1 (6 bases). The TCR comes from a man between 50 and 59 years old with COVID-19, enrolled during active disease. CDR3 sequence reads: CASSLVGQNQETQYF. CDR3 sequence (DNA): TGCGCCAGCAGCCTTGTAGGACAGAACCAAGAGACCCAGTACTTC.